Below are 3 T cell receptor beta chains sequenced from a single sample in a study of shared clonotypes between healthy human individuals. It was CD45RO-negative cells, positively selected for CCR7, that made up naive CD8 cells, with terminally differentiated effector memory CD45RA+ cells excluded. The repertoire was sequenced with immunoSEQ multiplex PCR; TCRdb's copy has only in-frame clones and lacks some. The sample contains roughly 550,000 clones, nearly 97% of which appear only once. The source material was naive CD8+ T cells sorted from blood. The receptors stem from a woman under 40 in good health.

CDR3 coding DNA: TGTGCCAGCAGCTACGGGACTGCTAGTGAGCAGTTCTTC. Translating it yields CASSYGTASEQFF. The V call is TRBV5-6, the J call TRBJ2-1; maybe TRBD2 (6 bases). This CDR3 has 13 amino acids. Germline CDR1 and CDR2: SGHDT and YYEEEE. V was clipped by 3 bases and J by 9 bases, with 13 bases between them.

This clone was recorded once. The V and J genes are TRBV10-2 and TRBJ1-5; D ambiguous. The CDR3 covers 17 residues. The germline V gene has CDR1 WSHSY and CDR2 SAAADI. The ends were cut back, 5 bases at V and 0 bases at J, with 17 bases in the middle. CDR3 protein: CASSPDAPTYSNQPQHF. CDR3 in DNA: TGCGCCAGCAGTCCCGACGCCCCAACTTATAGCAATCAGCCCCAGCATTTT.

This chain joins TRBV5-6 and TRBJ2-7; D gene ambiguous. Between the trimmed V and J ends, which lost 0 bases and 1 base, there was a span of 5 bases. CDR3 size: 13 residues. Germline CDR1 and CDR2: SGHDT and YYEEEE. The CDR3 loop reads CASSLGKSYEQYF. Here the CDR3 DNA reads TGTGCCAGCAGCTTGGGAAAGTCCTACGAGCAGTACTTC.